This T cell receptor beta chain was identified in a study of blood T cell repertoires in COVID-19. Data came from immunoSEQ multiplex PCR; TCRdb stores just in-frame clones and leaves some out. The sample holds tens of thousands of clones; approximately 80% are singletons and the top ten take approximately 15%. Input material: peripheral blood. This receptor was taken from a man in his sixties or seventies with acute or convalescent COVID-19.

CDR3 bases: TGCGCCAGCAGCGACGAGAAGATGAGCGGGACTAGCACAGATACGCAGTATTTT. Encoded protein: CASSDEKMSGTSTDTQYF. The V gene is TRBV4-1, the J gene TRBJ2-3; 7 bases align to TRBD2. Germline CDR1 reads MGHRA; CDR2 reads YSYEKL. J gave up 0 bases and V 5 bases, and 14 bases lay outside the gene matches. The CDR3 spans 18 residues.